The following is a TCR beta chain sequence with its context. No antigen is known for it. The entry originates in a study of CD8 T cell repertoires and HIV-1 epitope variants. Study in general: T cells were stimulated with Twenty-five Gag and Nef peptides separately. An uncultured baseline aliquot held 1M T cells. Cultures ran around nine days, with IL-2, IL-7 and IL-15 added on days 3 and 7.

Study results and caveats: No clonotypes responded to the TAALDMSHF plasma variant; roughly 5 recognized KF9, one HW9.

The V and J ends lost 6 bases and 1 base respectively, with 13 bases between them. The germline V gene encodes CDR1 SQVTM and CDR2 ANQGSEA. This CDR3 is built from 14 residues. Only in-frame clones appear in the TCRdb table, and some are missing; sequencing was by immunoSEQ multiplex PCR. Found here are about 95,000 clones, roughly 80% of them singletons; the top ten hold roughly 24%. The J gene is TRBJ2-1, the V gene TRBV29-1; no clear D. Sequencing was done on a sample of uncultured baseline CD8+ T cells from peripheral blood mononuclear cells (PBMCs). This clonotype was sampled from a male donor with HIV. The CDR3 region is CSVSATESYNEQFF. The CDR3 nucleotides are TGCAGCGTCAGCGCCACAGAATCCTACAATGAGCAGTTCTTC.